Presented here are 29 T cell receptor beta chains from one specimen sequenced in a study of T cell responses to AZD1222 COVID-19 vaccine. The data were produced by immunoSEQ multiplex PCR, yet TCRdb's version contains in-frame clones alone and is incomplete. In the table there are about 94,000 clones, around 85% of which are singletons. Sequenced material: peripheral blood, taken 28 days after the second AZD1222 dose. All receptors derive from an adult who received the AZD1222 COVID-19 vaccine.

This clone was recorded a few times. The rearrangement joins TRBV6-5 to TRBJ1-6; D not certain. There are 13 residues in the CDR3. V was pared by 5 bases and J by 4 bases, with 6 bases between. The germline CDR1 and CDR2 sequences are MNHEY and SVGAGI. The CDR3 reads CASSQTYNSPLHF. The CDR3 nucleotides are TGTGCCAGCAGTCAAACGTATAATTCACCCCTCCACTTT.

The chain uses TRBV5-1 and TRBJ2-1; TRBD2 matches at 7 bases. The CDR3 sequence is 17 residues long. The V gene's germline CDR1 is SGHRS and CDR2 YFSETQ. V shed 2 bases and J 7 bases; nucleotides not matched to a gene: 15. The CDR3 protein is CASSLMIAAGVMNEQFF. In DNA, the CDR3 is TGCGCCAGCAGCTTAATGATTGCGGCGGGAGTCATGAATGAGCAGTTCTTC.

The chain recombines TRBV15 with TRBJ2-1; 11 bases align to TRBD2. The CDR3 extends over 18 amino acids. In germline, CDR1 is LNHNV, CDR2 YYDKDF (reference sequence). V lost 1 base and J lost 7; bases outside the gene matches: 12. In DNA, the CDR3 is TGTGCCACCAGCAGAGTCCCTGTGACTAGCGGGAATAGTAATGAGCAGTTCTTC. Translated: CATSRVPVTSGNSNEQFF.

This chain links TRBV10-3 with TRBJ1-1; the match to TRBD1 covers 7 bases. After removal of 7 bases from V and 3 bases from J, the junction contained 8 bases not matched to a gene. CDR1 is ENHRY and CDR2 is SYGVKD in the germline V gene. This CDR3 region has 14 residues. The CDR3 loop is CAITLTGVDTEAFF. The CDR3 nucleotides are TGTGCCATCACCTTAACAGGGGTGGACACTGAAGCTTTCTTT.

The CDR3 loop reads CAANRATNEKLFF. The CDR3 DNA follows: TGTGCCGCGAACAGGGCAACTAATGAAAAACTGTTTTTT. V gene TRBV28 combines with J gene TRBJ1-4; D perhaps matches TRBD1 (6 bases). Trimming took off 11 bases at V and 0 bases at J, with 10 bases between the two ends. Germline V gene sequence: CDR1 MDHEN, CDR2 SYDVKM. The CDR3 runs to 13 residues.

The chain has TRBV19 and TRBJ1-1; D is unresolved. Germline V gene lookup returns CDR1 LNHDA and CDR2 SQIVND (reference sequence). This CDR3 comprises 15 residues. Trimming left V 5 bases short and J 0 bases short, with 13 bases between. For the CDR3, the DNA is TGTGCCAGTAGTCCAAGGGTATCCATGAACACTGAAGCTTTCTTT. Protein: CASSPRVSMNTEAFF.

This clone showed up just a few times. The chain employs TRBV4-2 and TRBJ1-2; D is unclear. This CDR3 has 15 residues. V lost 0 bases and J 4 bases, leaving 12 bases between the germline ends. The germline V gene encodes CDR1 LGHNA and CDR2 YNFKEQ. CDR3 sequence reads: CASSQDWSGSYGYTF. For the CDR3, the DNA is TGTGCCAGCAGCCAAGATTGGTCCGGCTCCTATGGCTACACCTTC.

J is TRBJ1-5 and V is TRBV3-1 (or the pseudogene TRBV3-2); perhaps TRBD1 as D (5 bases). The CDR3 is 13 amino acids. Germline CDR1 LGHDT, CDR2 YNNKEL (reference sequence). V shed 11 bases and J shed 5 bases, with 16 bases lying between them. Here the CDR3 DNA reads TGTGCCCATACTACCCCGGGGGATCAGCCCCAGCATTTT. This codes for CAHTTPGDQPQHF.

This chain joins TRBV19 and TRBJ2-7; possible D gene TRBD2, 6 bases. Germline CDR1 LNHDA, CDR2 SQIVND (reference sequence). The V end lost 1 base, the J end lost 12 bases, and 13 bases lay between the germline ends. The CDR3 contains 12 residues. The CDR3 here is CASSIGAGKTYF. The CDR3, as DNA: TGTGCCAGTAGTATAGGTGCGGGGAAAACGTACTTC. Full variable domain (remainder filled in from reference TRBV19 and TRBJ2-7): DGGITQSPKYLFRKEGQNVTLSCEQNLNHDAMYWYRQDPGQGLRLIYYSQIVNDFQKGDIAEGYSVSREKKESFPLTVTSAQKNPTAFYLCASSIGAGKTYFGPGTRLTVT.

The chain joins TRBV7-3 to TRBJ2-3, with D possibly TRBD2 on 5 matching bases. Germline V gene lookup returns CDR1 SGHTA and CDR2 FQGTGA. The V gene lost 2 bases and the J gene lost 1 base, with 10 bases spanning the gap. CDR3 length: 15 amino acids. As DNA, the CDR3 is TGTGCCAGCAGCTTAGAGGGTAGGGGCACAGATACGCAGTATTTT. Its protein is CASSLEGRGTDTQYF.

The rearrangement uses TRBV10-3 and TRBJ1-6, with TRBD1 matching over 10 bases. CDR1 and CDR2 (germline): ENHRY, SYGVKD. Germline trimming cut 5 bases from V and 10 bases from J; bases unmatched to any gene: 8. This CDR3 has 15 residues. The CDR3 here is CAISPTGTGESPLHF. In DNA form, the CDR3 reads TGTGCCATCAGTCCAACCGGGACAGGGGAATCACCCCTCCACTTT.

The J gene is TRBJ2-1, the V gene TRBV7-2; 14 bases fit TRBD2. From germline, CDR1 is SGHTA and CDR2 FQGNSA. V shed 10 bases and J 6 bases; nucleotides not matched to a gene: 8. There are 15 residues in the CDR3. The CDR3 protein is CATPGTSGRGNEQFF. Written as DNA, the CDR3 is TGTGCCACCCCCGGGACTAGCGGGAGAGGCAATGAGCAGTTCTTC.

The chain links TRBV20-1 to TRBJ2-5; D is uncertain. There are 11 residues in the CDR3. Germline CDR1 reads DFQATT; CDR2 reads SNEGSKA (reference sequence). Trimming stripped 5 bases from V and 3 bases from J, with 7 bases between. The CDR3 loop reads CSAYRKETQYF. The DNA for the CDR3 is TGCAGTGCTTACAGAAAAGAGACCCAGTACTTC.

This clone was seen just once. The rearrangement joins TRBV12-3 or TRBV12-4 to TRBJ2-5; D not resolved. The V end was cut by 1 base, the J end by 5 bases, with 2 bases between. This CDR3 comprises 11 residues. CDR3 DNA: TGTGCCAGCAGTTTAGGGGAGACCCAGTACTTC. Its translation is CASSLGETQYF.

The V and J genes are TRBV3-1 (or the pseudogene TRBV3-2) and TRBJ1-2; D is unclear. Trimming pared 1 base from V and 8 bases from J, leaving 8 bases between. Germline V gene sequence: CDR1 LGHDT, CDR2 YNNKEL (reference sequence). The CDR3 is made up of 12 amino acids. The CDR3 DNA sequence: TGTGCCAGCAGCCAAGTCGGTGGCGGCTACACCTTC. Its translation is CASSQVGGGYTF.

The V call is TRBV7-3, the J call TRBJ2-1, with D hard to call. The CDR3 covers 14 residues. The germline V gene encodes CDR1 SGHTA and CDR2 FQGTGA. Deletions cut 5 bases from V and 9 bases from J, with 17 bases between. As DNA, the CDR3 is TGTGCCAGCAGCCTCCCGGGTGTAGTGACTGAGCAGTTCTTC. It translates to CASSLPGVVTEQFF.

The chain has TRBV11-2 and TRBJ2-2; no clear D. V was shortened by 5 bases and J by 6 bases, with 10 bases between the two germline ends. CDR3 length: 13 amino acids. In germline, CDR1 is SGHAT, CDR2 FQNNGV. CDR3 sequence: CASSPVRAGELFF. DNA of the CDR3: TGTGCCAGCAGCCCCGTAAGGGCCGGGGAGCTGTTTTTT.

The chain has TRBV25-1 and TRBJ2-1; 9 bases map to TRBD2. J gave up 8 bases and V 7 bases, and 9 bases lay outside the gene matches. This CDR3 is 14 amino acids long. Germline V lookup: CDR1 MGHDK, CDR2 SYGVNS. CDR3 amino acids: CASMGAGGRDEQFF. The CDR3 coding sequence is TGTGCCAGCATGGGAGCGGGGGGCAGGGATGAGCAGTTCTTC.

This clone was counted a single time. This chain uses TRBV9 with TRBJ1-3; D might be TRBD1 (6 bases). Germline loops: CDR1 SGDLS, CDR2 YYNGEE. There are 19 residues in the CDR3. Trimming took off 0 bases at V and 2 bases at J, with 21 bases between the two ends. The CDR3 here is CASSVATGFQGMTGNTIYF. Written as DNA, the CDR3 is TGTGCCAGCAGCGTAGCTACGGGATTTCAGGGGATGACTGGAAACACCATATATTTT.

The chain is built from TRBV6-5 and TRBJ1-1; possibly TRBD1 for D (6 bases). In germline, CDR1 is MNHEY, CDR2 SVGAGI. V was pared by 6 bases and J by 0 bases, with 11 bases between. The CDR3 loop spans 14 amino acids. The DNA for the CDR3 is TGTGCCAGCAGGCCCGGACAGTTGAACACTGAAGCTTTCTTT. The encoded protein is CASRPGQLNTEAFF.

This sequence joins TRBV7-9 and TRBJ1-4; 8 nucleotides match TRBD1. V dropped 2 bases and J dropped 8; count of bases not matched to a gene: 4. Germline loops: CDR1 SEHNR, CDR2 FQNEAQ (reference sequence). The length of the CDR3 is 14 residues. DNA of the CDR3: TGTGCCAGCAGCTTACAGGGGGCGGGCGAAAAACTGTTTTTT. Translated: CASSLQGAGEKLFF.

The rearrangement links TRBV12-3 or TRBV12-4 to TRBJ1-4; TRBD1 agrees at 8 bases. The CDR3 is 12 amino acids. V was clipped by 5 bases and J by 7 bases; unmatched bases: 0. The CDR3 loop is CASSTGGEKLFF. The CDR3 DNA reads TGTGCCAGCAGTACAGGGGGTGAAAAACTGTTTTTT.

J is TRBJ1-5 and V is TRBV6-5; D is undetermined. The germline gives CDR1 MNHEY, CDR2 SVGAGI. This CDR3 contains 13 residues. Trimming left V 5 bases short and J 5 bases short, with 10 bases between. CDR3 protein: CASSREGYQPQHF. The CDR3 nucleotides read TGTGCCAGCAGTAGGGAAGGGTATCAGCCCCAGCATTTT.

This clone was recorded only once. The chain has TRBV7-6 and TRBJ2-5; unclear D gene. Germline loops: CDR1 SGHVS, CDR2 FNYEAQ. The CDR3 has 13 residues. V was pared by 1 base and J by 3 bases, with 6 bases between. CDR3 in amino acids: CASSLGEKETQYF. As DNA, the CDR3 is TGTGCCAGCAGCTTAGGTGAAAAAGAGACCCAGTACTTC.

The V and J genes are TRBV30 and TRBJ1-3; a possible D gene is TRBD1 (5 bases). The CDR3 spans 14 residues. V was cut by 4 bases and J by 10 bases, with 20 bases left in between. In germline, CDR1 is GTSNPN, CDR2 SVGIG (reference sequence). In nucleotides, the CDR3 is TGTGCCTGGAATCGGGGCCCTGGCGAATGGACCATATATTTT. It is translated as CAWNRGPGEWTIYF.

The chain has TRBV30 and TRBJ1-1; TRBD1 agrees at 7 bases. Germline V lookup: CDR1 GTSNPN, CDR2 SVGIG (reference sequence). The CDR3 is 14 residues long. The J segment lost 11 bases and the V segment lost 3 bases, leaving 15 bases of the junction unmatched. CDR3 region: CAWSPGQLQDKAFF. The CDR3 coding sequence is TGTGCCTGGAGCCCGGGACAGCTACAAGATAAGGCTTTCTTT.

The chain recombines TRBV10-2 with TRBJ2-7, with unresolved D. With 3 bases removed from V and 9 bases from J, the gap between germline ends came to 15 bases. In germline, CDR1 is WSHSY, CDR2 SAAADI. The CDR3 consists of 13 residues. The CDR3, as DNA: TGCGCCAGCAGTGAAGGGCCCCCAGGCGTGCAGTACTTC. Protein product: CASSEGPPGVQYF.

The chain combines TRBV9 with TRBJ2-2; D uncertain. The ends were cut back, 0 bases at V and 4 bases at J, with 7 bases in the middle. The CDR3 consists of 14 residues. Germline-derived CDR1 and CDR2 are SGDLS and YYNGEE. Written as DNA, the CDR3 is TGTGCCAGCAGCGTAGATGGACCCACCGGGGAGCTGTTTTTT. Translated, it gives CASSVDGPTGELFF.

V and J are TRBV3-1 (or the pseudogene TRBV3-2) and TRBJ2-3, with 15 bases identical to TRBD2. With V trimmed by 5 bases and J by 6 bases, 6 bases remained unmatched. The germline V gene has CDR1 LGHDT and CDR2 YNNKEL (reference sequence). This CDR3 region has 16 residues. The DNA for the CDR3 is TGTGCCAGCAGCGCCGGACTAGCGGGAGGGTGGGATACGCAGTATTTT. It is translated as CASSAGLAGGWDTQYF.